This T cell receptor beta chain comes out of a study of T-cell reconstitution after alpha-beta-depleted transplantation in children. Germline CDR1 reads KGHDR; CDR2 reads SFDVKD. Trimming removed 4 bases from V and 4 bases from J; junction bases left unmatched: 3. CDR3 length: 14 amino acids. Preparing the TCRbeta library involved the use of unique molecular identifiers. MiXCR, run by TCRdb on the PCR reads, gives a single entry per CDR3 protein. The sample has 420,000 or so distinct CDR3 sequences; roughly 11% are singletons. This clonotype originated in a human donor who donated a stem cell graft to a child with acute myeloid leukemia. Specimen: PBMCs from the stem cell graft donor, collected from the stem cell graft. The chain joins TRBV24-1 to TRBJ2-1, with 7 bases aligning to TRBD2. The CDR3 region has the DNA TGTGCCACCAGTGAGGCGGGGGAATACAATGAGCAGTTCTTC. This translates into CATSEAGEYNEQFF.